The rows below give T cell receptor beta chains drawn from one sample of a study of blood T cells in healthy people across ages. TCRdb fed the 5' RACE reads into MiXCR, producing one record per CDR3 protein. The table lists over 550,000 distinct CDR3 sequences, 25% to 30% of them singletons. The sequenced material came from blood. Receptors originate from a woman at least 80 years old in good health. Both conserved end residues are trimmed from each CDR3. Clone size is shown for a subset of rows, as once, few, many or a class of expanded clone.

V: TRBV30
size: few
CDR3: AWSVPDRSFGGYT

V: TRBV29-1
size: .
CDR3: SVGGATHRNTQY

V: TRBV20-1
size: many
CDR3: SARVWGAGNNYGYT

V: TRBV7-2
size: few
CDR3: ASSLRQSGNTIY

V: TRBV6-5
size: .
CDR3: ASSTPGPNQPQH

V: TRBV7-2
size: many
CDR3: ASSLAALAEDTQY

V: TRBV6-2/TRBV6-3
size: few
CDR3: ASRGTTRTEAF

V: TRBV29-1
size: once
CDR3: SIQRDTSRVAF

V: TRBV30
size: many
CDR3: AWSRDRGQSNEQF

V: TRBV29-1
size: .
CDR3: SGQGRGYEQY

V: TRBV12-3/TRBV12-4
size: .
CDR3: ASSEGQGYGYTFQETQY

V: TRBV20-1
size: .
CDR3: SARLPSPLSSEQF

V: TRBV20-1
size: .
CDR3: SASLLNEQF

V: TRBV28
size: .
CDR3: ASLKGLAKEQY

V: TRBV6-1
size: few
CDR3: ASLGRGDGELF

V: TRBV5-1
size: many
CDR3: ASSPGRTTYNEQF

V: TRBV7-2
size: many
CDR3: ASSFSGRTDTQY

V: TRBV20-1
size: few
CDR3: SAKWDLNSPLH

V: TRBV5-1
size: few
CDR3: ASSLMDSPGELF

V: TRBV7-8
size: .
CDR3: ASQGTENQPQH

V: TRBV5-1
size: once
CDR3: ASSLEWVSEKRF

V: TRBV20-1
size: .
CDR3: SVRGGPTGSYNEQF

V: TRBV29-1
size: many
CDR3: SVPDSNGYT

V: TRBV20-1
size: few
CDR3: SAPTGGGQPQH

V: TRBV7-2
size: many
CDR3: ASSLTGGRNSPLH

V: TRBV7-9
size: once
CDR3: ASSLGLAGLKEQF

V: TRBV20-1
size: many
CDR3: SASRSYNEQF

V: TRBV20-1
size: few
CDR3: SARDEGTGRWPQH

V: TRBV5-1
size: many
CDR3: ASSVDSNYGYT

V: TRBV18
size: few
CDR3: ASSPGTNEKLF

V: TRBV20-1
size: .
CDR3: SARYTGDFIYEQY

V: TRBV4-1
size: .
CDR3: ASSQDGRGSEQY

V: TRBV27
size: many
CDR3: ASSLEGQGNSPLH

V: TRBV7-2
size: many
CDR3: ASSLDPRTYGYT

V: TRBV12-3/TRBV12-4
size: .
CDR3: ASSLGGGREGYT

V: TRBV6-5
size: many
CDR3: ASRPTGIYGYT

V: TRBV20-1
size: .
CDR3: SVKRGGTDTQY

V: TRBV28
size: many
CDR3: ASSLMTAYGYT

V: TRBV5-1
size: many
CDR3: ASSLTRAHEQY

V: TRBV12-5
size: .
CDR3: ASGLTSLGRRRADNEQF

V: TRBV6-5
size: many
CDR3: ASSYSGVRGEQY

V: TRBV6-5
size: many
CDR3: ASRGTGTGSSPLH

V: TRBV20-1
size: many
CDR3: SASGGARLSLQETQY

V: TRBV20-1
size: many
CDR3: SARGGGQSNSPLH

V: TRBV11-2
size: .
CDR3: ASSLAGTAPT

V: TRBV20-1
size: many
CDR3: SARDSSGGHNEQF

V: TRBV9
size: many
CDR3: ASSVGQGNGYT

V: TRBV2
size: many
CDR3: ASSESQQVYNEQF

V: TRBV6-1
size: many
CDR3: ASPEVRALNTEAF

V: TRBV19
size: .
CDR3: ASRIAGARTDTQY

V: TRBV18
size: few
CDR3: ASSPPAGLEQY

V: TRBV20-1
size: many
CDR3: SATDRDRTQY

V: TRBV11-3
size: many
CDR3: ASSLGGAYRTDTQY

V: TRBV20-1
size: many
CDR3: SARTSGGTDTQY

V: TRBV6-1
size: many
CDR3: ASRGQGDYGYT